Sequencing of this T cell receptor beta chain was carried out in a study of blood T cell repertoires in COVID-19. About the research overall: T cells, B-cell-depleted T cells, or PBMCs supplied cDNA or gDNA.

Only in-frame clones appear in the TCRdb table, and some are missing; sequencing was by immunoSEQ multiplex PCR. The repertoire consists of hundreds of thousands of clones, with about 90% occurring once and the leading ten covering roughly 0.87%. Germline CDR1 SEHNR, CDR2 FQNEAQ (reference sequence). V lost 5 bases and J lost 2, with 12 bases in between. The CDR3 consists of 14 residues. The sequencing sample was made of peripheral blood. This receptor was obtained from a man between 18 and 35 years old with COVID-19, enrolled during active disease. The chain joins TRBV7-9 to TRBJ2-5, with a possible D match to TRBD2 (6 bases). This chain's CDR3 is CASSDTTRQETQYF. CDR3 coding DNA: TGTGCCAGCAGCGACACGACTAGGCAAGAGACCCAGTACTTC.